This T cell receptor (beta chain) was profiled in a study of vaccination effects on CD4 cells after COVID-19. V lost 4 bases and J lost 4; bases outside the gene matches: 5. The CDR3 spans 16 residues. CDR1 is WNHNN and CDR2 is SYGVQD in the germline V gene (reference sequence). Measured with immunoSEQ multiplex PCR; TCRdb has only the in-frame clones, and not every one. The sample has approximately 30,000 clones; around 70% are singletons. The ViraFEST assay expanded antigen-specific CD4+ T cells with viral peptide pools before sequencing. Isolating CD4+ T cells followed ten to eleven days of culture. Each vaccine recipient was nucleocapsid antibody negative and had no prior SARS-CoV-2 infection. On both days 3 and 7, half of the culture medium was replaced with IL-2 medium. General observations from the study: Marked clonal contraction was seen late after vaccination (in both infection- and vaccine-induced clones). Only a single clone (1 of 255 vaccine-induced clones in healthy vaccinees) cross-reacted with common cold coronaviruses. Recruitment yielded few convalescent patients, and the study had no early post-infection timepoints.

This clone was found a few times. Its antigen is currently unknown. The TCR comes from a human donor who received a COVID-19 vaccine. The sequences come from CD4+ T cells from PBMCs cultured with SARS-CoV-2 spike peptides, collected before COVID-19 vaccination. The chain couples TRBV10-1 to TRBJ2-6; TRBD1 matches at 9 bases. The CDR3 nucleotides are TGCGCCAGCAGTGGGACAGGGGAACCGGGGGCCAACGTCCTGACTTTC. It translates to CASSGTGEPGANVLTF.